The TCR beta chain described here comes from a study of high-grade serous ovarian cancer treatment subgroups. The count of this clone is one. Its specificity is not known. Sequencing used immunoSEQ multiplex PCR; TCRdb keeps in-frame clones, though not all of them. The profile shows over 9,000 clones, around four fifths of them singletons. Regarding the study as a whole: Same-patient tumor repertoires overlapped at roughly 0.095 to 0.85; different patients barely overlapped. Bulk tumor TCR sequencing gave no spatial information.

The CDR3 has 16 residues. Per the germline V gene, CDR1 is SGHAT and CDR2 is FQDESV (reference sequence). Unmatched junction bases numbered 8, after V lost 3 bases and J lost 7 bases. Tumor samples were obtained before definitive surgery or chemotherapy. This clonotype was sampled from a human donor with high-grade serous ovarian cancer. The sequencing input was tumor tissue. This chain connects TRBV11-1 to TRBJ2-1; 11 bases line up with TRBD2. DNA for the CDR3: TGTGCCAGCAGCTTCGGGACTAGCGGCTTAGTTAATGAGCAGTTCTTC. Protein sequence: CASSFGTSGLVNEQFF.